Detailed here is one T cell receptor (beta chain). No antigen is known for it. Germline V gene lookup returns CDR1 MNHEY and CDR2 SMNVEV (reference sequence). The CDR3 totals 15 residues. V was pared by 5 bases and J by 3 bases, with 5 bases of the junction left unmatched. Clones were read by immunoSEQ multiplex PCR, and TCRdb kept only the in-frame ones, dropping some. The table records 950,000 to 1,100,000 clones, around 74% of them present only once. The data originate from a study of shared clonotypes between healthy human individuals. Broader study findings: Blood alone was sampled, and tissue repertoires likely differ.

This sequence was found in a man aged 18 to 30 in good health. The chain combines TRBV27 with TRBJ2-1; 9 bases are a match to TRBD2. Sample: memory CD4+ T cells sorted from blood. Subset meaning: CD45RA-negative fraction. The CDR3 sequence is CASSLPSGNYNEQFF. The CDR3, as DNA: TGTGCCAGCAGTCTCCCTAGCGGGAACTACAATGAGCAGTTCTTC.